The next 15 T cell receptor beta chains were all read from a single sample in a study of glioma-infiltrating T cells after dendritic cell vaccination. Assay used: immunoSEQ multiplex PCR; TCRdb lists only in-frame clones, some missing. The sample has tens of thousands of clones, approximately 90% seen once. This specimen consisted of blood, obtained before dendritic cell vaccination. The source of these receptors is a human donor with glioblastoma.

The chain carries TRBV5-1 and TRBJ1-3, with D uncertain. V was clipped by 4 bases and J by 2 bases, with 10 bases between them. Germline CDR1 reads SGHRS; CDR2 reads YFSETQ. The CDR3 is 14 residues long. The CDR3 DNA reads TGCGCCAGCAGCCTGGACGTAGCTGGAAACACCATATATTTT. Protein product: CASSLDVAGNTIYF.

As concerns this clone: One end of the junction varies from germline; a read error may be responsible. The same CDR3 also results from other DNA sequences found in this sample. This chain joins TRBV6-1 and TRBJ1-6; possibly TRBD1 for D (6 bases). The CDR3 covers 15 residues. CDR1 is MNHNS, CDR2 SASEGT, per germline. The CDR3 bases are TGTGCCAGCAGTGAAGTGGGGGCCGGTAATTCCCCCCTCCACTTT. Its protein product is CASSEVGAGNSPLHF.

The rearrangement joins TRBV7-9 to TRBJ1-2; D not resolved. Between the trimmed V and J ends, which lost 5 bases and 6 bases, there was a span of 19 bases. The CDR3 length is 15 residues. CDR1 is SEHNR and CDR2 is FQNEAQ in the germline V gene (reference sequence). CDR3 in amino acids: CASSNDGRGRNGYTF. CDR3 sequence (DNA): TGTGCCAGCAGCAATGACGGCCGCGGGAGGAATGGCTACACCTTC.

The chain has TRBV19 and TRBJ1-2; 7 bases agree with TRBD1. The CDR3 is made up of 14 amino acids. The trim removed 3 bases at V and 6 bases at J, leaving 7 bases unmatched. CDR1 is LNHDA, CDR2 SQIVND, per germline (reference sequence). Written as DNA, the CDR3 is TGTGCCAGTAGTATGCTCGACAGGGATCATGGCTACACCTTC. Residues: CASSMLDRDHGYTF.

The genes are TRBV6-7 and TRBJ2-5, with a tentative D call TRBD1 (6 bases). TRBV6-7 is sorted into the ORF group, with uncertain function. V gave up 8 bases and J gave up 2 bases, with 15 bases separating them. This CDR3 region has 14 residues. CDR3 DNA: TGTGCCAGCGCCTACAGGGTGAAACAAGAGACCCAGTACTTC. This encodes CASAYRVKQETQYF.

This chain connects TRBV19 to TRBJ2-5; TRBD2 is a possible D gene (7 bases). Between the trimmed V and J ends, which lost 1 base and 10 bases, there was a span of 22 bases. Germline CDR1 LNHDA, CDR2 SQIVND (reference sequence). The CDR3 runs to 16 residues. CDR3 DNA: TGTGCCAGTAGTATAGGAGGGGGGGACGGCCCCCGGGGCCAGTACTTC. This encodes CASSIGGGDGPRGQYF. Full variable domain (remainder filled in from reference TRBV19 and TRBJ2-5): DGGITQSPKYLFRKEGQNVTLSCEQNLNHDAMYWYRQDPGQGLRLIYYSQIVNDFQKGDIAEGYSVSREKKESFPLTVTSAQKNPTAFYLCASSIGGGDGPRGQYFGPGTRLLVL.

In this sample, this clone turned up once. Here the CDR3 DNA reads TGCGCCAGCAGCCGGCGGCCTCCGGGACTAGCGGGGGCAGGCGGTACAGATACGCAGTATTTT. Its protein product is CASSRRPPGLAGAGGTDTQYF. J is TRBJ2-3 and V is TRBV5-1; 14 bases agree with TRBD2. CDR3 length: 21 amino acids. Germline CDR1 reads SGHRS; CDR2 reads YFSETQ. Trimming took 4 bases from V and 3 from J; bases not matched to a gene: 19.

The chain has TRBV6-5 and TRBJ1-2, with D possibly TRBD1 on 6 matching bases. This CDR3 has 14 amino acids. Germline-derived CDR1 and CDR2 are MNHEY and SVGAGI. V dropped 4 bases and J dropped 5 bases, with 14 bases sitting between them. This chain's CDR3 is CASSLTGLPYGYTF. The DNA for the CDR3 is TGTGCCAGCAGTTTGACAGGACTCCCTTATGGCTACACCTTC.

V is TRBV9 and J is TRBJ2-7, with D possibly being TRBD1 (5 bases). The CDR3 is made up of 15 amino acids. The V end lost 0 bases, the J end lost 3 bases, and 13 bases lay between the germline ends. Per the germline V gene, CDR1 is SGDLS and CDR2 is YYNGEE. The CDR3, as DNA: TGTGCCAGCAGCGTAGCAGCAGGGCTCCTCTACGAGCAGTACTTC. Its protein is CASSVAAGLLYEQYF.

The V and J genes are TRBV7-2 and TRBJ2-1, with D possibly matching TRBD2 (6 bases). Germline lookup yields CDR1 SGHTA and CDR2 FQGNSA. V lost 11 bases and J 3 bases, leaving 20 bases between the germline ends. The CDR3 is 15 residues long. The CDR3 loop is CASGLGYGGYNEQFF. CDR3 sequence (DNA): TGTGCCTCGGGACTTGGTTATGGGGGCTACAATGAGCAGTTCTTC.

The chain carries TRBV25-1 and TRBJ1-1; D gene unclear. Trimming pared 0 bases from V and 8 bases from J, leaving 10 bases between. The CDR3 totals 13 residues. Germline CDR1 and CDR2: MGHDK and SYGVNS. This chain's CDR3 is CASSEYGREEAFF. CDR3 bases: TGTGCCAGCAGTGAATATGGTAGGGAGGAAGCTTTCTTT.

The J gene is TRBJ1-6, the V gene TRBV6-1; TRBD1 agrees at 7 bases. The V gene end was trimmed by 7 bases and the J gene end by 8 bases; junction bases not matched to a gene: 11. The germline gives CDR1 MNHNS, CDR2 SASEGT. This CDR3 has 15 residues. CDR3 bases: TGTGCCAGCATTAAGACAGGGATTAGAGATTCACCCCTCCACTTT. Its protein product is CASIKTGIRDSPLHF.

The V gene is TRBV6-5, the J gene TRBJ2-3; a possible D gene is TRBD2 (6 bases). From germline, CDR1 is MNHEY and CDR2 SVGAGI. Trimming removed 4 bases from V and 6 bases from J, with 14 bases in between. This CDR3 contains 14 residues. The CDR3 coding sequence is TGTGCCAGCAGTTCCAACGGGGGACGCGATACGCAGTATTTT. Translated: CASSSNGGRDTQYF.

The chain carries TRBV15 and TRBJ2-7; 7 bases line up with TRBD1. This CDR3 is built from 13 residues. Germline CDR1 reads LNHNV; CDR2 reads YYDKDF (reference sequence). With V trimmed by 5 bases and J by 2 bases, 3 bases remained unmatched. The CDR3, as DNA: TGTGCCACCAGCGGGACAGCCCCCTACGAGCAGTACTTC. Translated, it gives CATSGTAPYEQYF. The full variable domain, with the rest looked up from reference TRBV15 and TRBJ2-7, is DAMVIQNPRYQVTQFGKPVTLSCSQTLNHNVMYWYQQKSSQAPKLLFHYYDKDFNNEADTPDNFQSRRPNTSFCFLDIRSPGLGDTAMYLCATSGTAPYEQYFGPGTRLTVT.

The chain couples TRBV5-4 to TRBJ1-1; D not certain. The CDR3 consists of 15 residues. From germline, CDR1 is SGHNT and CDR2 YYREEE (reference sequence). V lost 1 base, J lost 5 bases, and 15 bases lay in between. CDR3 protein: CASSLLTGRSTEAFF. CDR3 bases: TGTGCCAGCAGCTTGCTTACGGGGAGGAGTACTGAAGCTTTCTTT. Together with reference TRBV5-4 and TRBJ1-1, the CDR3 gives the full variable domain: ETGVTQSPTHLIKTRGQQVTLRCSSQSGHNTVSWYQQALGQGPQFIFQYYREEENGRGNFPPRFSGLQFPNYSSELNVNALELDDSALYLCASSLLTGRSTEAFFGQGTRLTVV.